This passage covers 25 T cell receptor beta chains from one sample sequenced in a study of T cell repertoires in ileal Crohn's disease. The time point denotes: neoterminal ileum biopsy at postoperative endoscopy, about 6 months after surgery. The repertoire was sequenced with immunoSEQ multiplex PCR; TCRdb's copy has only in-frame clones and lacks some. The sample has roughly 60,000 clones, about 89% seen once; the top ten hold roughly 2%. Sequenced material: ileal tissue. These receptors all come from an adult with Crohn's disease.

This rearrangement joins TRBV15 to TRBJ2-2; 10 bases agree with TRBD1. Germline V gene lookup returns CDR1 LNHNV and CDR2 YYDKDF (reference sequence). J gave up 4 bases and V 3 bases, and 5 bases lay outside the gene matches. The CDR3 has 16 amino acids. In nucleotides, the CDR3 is TGTGCCACCAGCAGCCGGGACAGGGGTTTCACCGGGGAGCTGTTTTTT. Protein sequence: CATSSRDRGFTGELFF.

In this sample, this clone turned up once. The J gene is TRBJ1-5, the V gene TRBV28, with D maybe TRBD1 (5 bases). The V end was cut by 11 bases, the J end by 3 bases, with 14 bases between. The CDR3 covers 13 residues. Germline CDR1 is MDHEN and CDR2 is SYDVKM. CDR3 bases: TGTGCCGTCAGGGTAAGAGACAATCAGCCCCAGCATTTT. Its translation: CAVRVRDNQPQHF. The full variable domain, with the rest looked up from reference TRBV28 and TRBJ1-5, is DVKVTQSSRYLVKRTGEKVFLECVQDMDHENMFWYRQDPGLGLRLIYFSYDVKMKEKGDIPEGYSVSREKKERFSLILESASTNQTSMYLCAVRVRDNQPQHFGDGTRLSIL.

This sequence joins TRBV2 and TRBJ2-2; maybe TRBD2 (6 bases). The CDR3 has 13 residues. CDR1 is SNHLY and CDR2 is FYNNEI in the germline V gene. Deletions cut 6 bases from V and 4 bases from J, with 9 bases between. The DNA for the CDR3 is TGTGCCAGCAGACTAGCAAGCACCGGGGAGCTGTTTTTT. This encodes CASRLASTGELFF.

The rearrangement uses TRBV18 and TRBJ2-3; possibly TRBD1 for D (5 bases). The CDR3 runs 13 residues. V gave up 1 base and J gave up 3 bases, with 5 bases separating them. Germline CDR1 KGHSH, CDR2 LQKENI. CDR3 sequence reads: CASSPQGTDTQYF. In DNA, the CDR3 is TGTGCCAGCTCACCACAGGGGACAGATACGCAGTATTTT.

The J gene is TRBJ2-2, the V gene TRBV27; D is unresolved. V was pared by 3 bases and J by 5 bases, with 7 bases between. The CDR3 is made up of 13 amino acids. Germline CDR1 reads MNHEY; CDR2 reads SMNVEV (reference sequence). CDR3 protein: CASSLSGTGELFF. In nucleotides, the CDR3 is TGTGCCAGCAGTTTGTCCGGGACCGGGGAGCTGTTTTTT.

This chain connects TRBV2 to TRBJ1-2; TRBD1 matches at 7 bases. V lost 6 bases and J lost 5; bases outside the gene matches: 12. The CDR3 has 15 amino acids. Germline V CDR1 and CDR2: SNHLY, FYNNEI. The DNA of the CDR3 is TGTGCCAGCAGGACAGGGCCAGATGCTTTATATGGCTACACCTTC. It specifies CASRTGPDALYGYTF. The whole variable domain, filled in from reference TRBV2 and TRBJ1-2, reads EPEVTQTPSHQVTQMGQEVILRCVPISNHLYFYWYRQILGQKVEFLVSFYNNEISEKSEIFDDQFSVERPDGSNFTLKIRSTKLEDSAMYFCASRTGPDALYGYTFGSGTRLTVV.

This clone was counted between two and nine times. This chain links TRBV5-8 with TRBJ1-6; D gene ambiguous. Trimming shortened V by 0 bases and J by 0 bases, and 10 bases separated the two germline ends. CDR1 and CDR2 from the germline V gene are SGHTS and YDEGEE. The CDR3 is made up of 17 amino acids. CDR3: CASSLAIGSSYNSPLHF. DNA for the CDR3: TGTGCCAGCAGCTTGGCAATAGGGAGCTCCTATAATTCACCCCTCCACTTT.

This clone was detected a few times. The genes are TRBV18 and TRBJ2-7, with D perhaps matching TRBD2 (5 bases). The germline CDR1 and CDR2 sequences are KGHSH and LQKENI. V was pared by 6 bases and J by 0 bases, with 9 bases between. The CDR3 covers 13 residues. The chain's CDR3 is CASSRGDSYEQYV. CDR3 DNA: TGTGCCAGCTCTCGGGGAGACTCCTACGAGCAGTACGTC.

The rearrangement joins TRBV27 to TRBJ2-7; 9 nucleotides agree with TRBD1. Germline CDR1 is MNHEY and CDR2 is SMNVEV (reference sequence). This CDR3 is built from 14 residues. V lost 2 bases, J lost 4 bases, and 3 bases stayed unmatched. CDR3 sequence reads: CASSLGQGLYEQYF. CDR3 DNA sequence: TGTGCCAGCAGTTTAGGACAGGGGCTTTACGAGCAGTACTTC.

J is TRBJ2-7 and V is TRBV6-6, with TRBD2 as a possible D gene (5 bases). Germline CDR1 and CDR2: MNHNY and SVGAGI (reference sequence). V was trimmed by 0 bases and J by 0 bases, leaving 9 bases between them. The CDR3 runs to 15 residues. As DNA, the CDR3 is TGTGCCAGCAGTTACTCGAACGGGATCTCCTACGAGCAGTACGTC. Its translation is CASSYSNGISYEQYV.

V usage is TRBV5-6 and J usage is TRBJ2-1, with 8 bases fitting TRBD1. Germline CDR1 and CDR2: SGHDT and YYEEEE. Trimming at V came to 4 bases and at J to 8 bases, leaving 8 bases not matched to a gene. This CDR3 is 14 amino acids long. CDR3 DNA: TGTGCCAGCAGCCGCAGACGACAGGGGCATGAGCAGTTCTTC. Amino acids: CASSRRRQGHEQFF.

The CDR3 DNA follows: TGTGCCAGCAGCTTAGGATACCGGCAGGCCTTAACAGATACGCAGTATTTT. As protein: CASSLGYRQALTDTQYF. This sequence joins TRBV7-2 and TRBJ2-3; D uncertain. The CDR3 covers 17 residues. The V gene's germline CDR1 is SGHTA and CDR2 FQGNSA. Trimming pared 1 base from V and 3 bases from J, leaving 17 bases between.

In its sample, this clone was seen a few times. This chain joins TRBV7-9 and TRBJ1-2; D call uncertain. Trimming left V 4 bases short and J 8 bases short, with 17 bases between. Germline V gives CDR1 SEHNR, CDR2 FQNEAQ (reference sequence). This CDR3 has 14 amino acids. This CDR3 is CASSSEQSTRGYTF. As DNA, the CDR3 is TGTGCCAGCAGCTCCGAACAGAGTACTCGGGGCTACACCTTC.

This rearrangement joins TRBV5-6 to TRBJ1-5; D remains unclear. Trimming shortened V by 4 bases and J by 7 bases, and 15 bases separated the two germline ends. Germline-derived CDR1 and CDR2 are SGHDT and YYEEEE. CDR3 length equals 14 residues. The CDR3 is CASSKGTVLQPQHF. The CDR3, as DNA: TGTGCCAGCAGCAAAGGTACAGTATTACAGCCCCAGCATTTT.

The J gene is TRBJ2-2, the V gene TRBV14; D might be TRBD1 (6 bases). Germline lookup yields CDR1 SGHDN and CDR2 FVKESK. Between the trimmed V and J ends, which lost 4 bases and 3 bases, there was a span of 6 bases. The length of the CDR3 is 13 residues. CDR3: CASSRQDTGELFF. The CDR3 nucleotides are TGTGCCAGCAGCCGACAGGACACCGGGGAGCTGTTTTTT.

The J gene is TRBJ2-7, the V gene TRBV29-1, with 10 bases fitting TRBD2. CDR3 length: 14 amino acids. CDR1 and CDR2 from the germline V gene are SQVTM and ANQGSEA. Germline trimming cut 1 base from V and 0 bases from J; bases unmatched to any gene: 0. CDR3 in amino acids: CSVEGTSGSYEQYF. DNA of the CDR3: TGCAGCGTTGAAGGGACTAGCGGCTCCTACGAGCAGTACTTC.

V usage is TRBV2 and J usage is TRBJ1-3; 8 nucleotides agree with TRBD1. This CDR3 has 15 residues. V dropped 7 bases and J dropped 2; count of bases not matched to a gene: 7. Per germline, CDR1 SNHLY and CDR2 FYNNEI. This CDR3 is CASMRTGMAGNTIYF. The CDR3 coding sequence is TGTGCCAGCATGAGGACAGGGATGGCTGGAAACACCATATATTTT.

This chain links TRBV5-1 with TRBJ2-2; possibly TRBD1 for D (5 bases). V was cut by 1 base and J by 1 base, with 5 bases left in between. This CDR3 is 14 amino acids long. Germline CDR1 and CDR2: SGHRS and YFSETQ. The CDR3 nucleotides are TGCGCCAGCAGCTTGCAGGGGAACACCGGGGAGCTGTTTTTT. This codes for CASSLQGNTGELFF.

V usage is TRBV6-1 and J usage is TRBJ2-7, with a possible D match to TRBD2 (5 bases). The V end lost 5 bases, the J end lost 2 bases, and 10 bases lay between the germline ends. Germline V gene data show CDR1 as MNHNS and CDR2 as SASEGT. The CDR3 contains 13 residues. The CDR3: CASSLLETYEQYV. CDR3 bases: TGTGCCAGCAGTTTACTAGAGACCTACGAGCAGTACGTC.

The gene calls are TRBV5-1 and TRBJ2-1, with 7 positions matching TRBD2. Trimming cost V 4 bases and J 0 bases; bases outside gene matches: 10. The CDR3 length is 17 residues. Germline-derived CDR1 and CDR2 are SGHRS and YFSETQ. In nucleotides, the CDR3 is TGCGCCAGCAGCCCGCAACTTTCGGGGGGCTCCTACAATGAGCAGTTCTTC. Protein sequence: CASSPQLSGGSYNEQFF.

The CDR3 nucleotides are TGTGCCAGCAGAAACAGGGCGATCTCTGGAAACACCATATATTTT. Encoded protein: CASRNRAISGNTIYF. V is TRBV6-5 and J is TRBJ1-3; tentative D call: TRBD1 (6 bases). The CDR3 length is 15 residues. Per germline, CDR1 MNHEY and CDR2 SVGAGI. V was pared by 6 bases and J by 0 bases, with 12 bases between.

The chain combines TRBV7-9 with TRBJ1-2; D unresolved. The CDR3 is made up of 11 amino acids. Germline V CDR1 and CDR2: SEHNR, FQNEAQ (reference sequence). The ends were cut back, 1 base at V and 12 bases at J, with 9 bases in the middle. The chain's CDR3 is CASSLGALDTF. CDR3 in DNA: TGTGCCAGCAGCTTAGGGGCCCTTGACACCTTC.

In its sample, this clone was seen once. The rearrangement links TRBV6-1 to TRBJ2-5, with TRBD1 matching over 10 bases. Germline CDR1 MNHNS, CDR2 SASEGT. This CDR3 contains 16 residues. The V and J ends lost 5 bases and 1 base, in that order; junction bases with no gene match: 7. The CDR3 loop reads CASSQGDRGSQETQYF. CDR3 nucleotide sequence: TGTGCCAGCAGTCAAGGGGACAGGGGCTCCCAAGAGACCCAGTACTTC.

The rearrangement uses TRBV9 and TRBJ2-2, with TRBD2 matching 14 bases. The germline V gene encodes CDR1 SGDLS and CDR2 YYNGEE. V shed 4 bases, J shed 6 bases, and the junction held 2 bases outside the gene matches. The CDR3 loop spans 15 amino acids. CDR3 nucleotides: TGTGCCAGCAGCCGACTAGCGGGAGGGCCCGGGGAGCTGTTTTTT. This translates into CASSRLAGGPGELFF. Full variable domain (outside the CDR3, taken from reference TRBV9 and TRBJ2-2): DSGVTQTPKHLITATGQRVTLRCSPRSGDLSVYWYQQSLDQGLQFLIQYYNGEERAKGNILERFSAQQFPDLHSELNLSSLELGDSALYFCASSRLAGGPGELFFGEGSRLTVL.

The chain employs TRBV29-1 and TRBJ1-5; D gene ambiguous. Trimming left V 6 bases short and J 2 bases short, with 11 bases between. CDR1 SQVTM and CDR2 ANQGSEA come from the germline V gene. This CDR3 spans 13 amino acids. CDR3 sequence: CSVSVSGNQPQHF. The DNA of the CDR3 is TGCAGCGTCTCGGTTAGCGGCAATCAGCCCCAGCATTTT.